The following is a TCR beta chain sequence with its context. V dropped 6 bases and J dropped 10 bases, with 11 bases sitting between them. CDR1 and CDR2 from the germline V gene are MNHNY and SVGAGI (reference sequence). CDR3 size: 11 residues. The source of the sample is a study of shared clonotypes between healthy human individuals. Study processing details: Junction-only immunoSEQ data arrived without quality scores, meaning filtering differed. Sequencing was performed with immunoSEQ multiplex PCR; in TCRdb, only in-frame clones are kept and a portion is missing. V and J calls and clone size are given by that table; D and trimming were obtained from the DNA. Of approximately 1,000,000 clones listed, roughly 80% are singletons. Only Caucasian adults living in Nashville, Tennessee made up the donor group. Researchers partitioned CD4+ cells into CD45RA+ naive and CD45RA-negative memory subsets.

The TCR was taken from a man between 18 and 35 years old in good health. Some clones in this sample may be carry-over from other donors' samples. The sequenced sample consisted of memory CD4+ T cells from PBMCs. Stated subset: CD45RA-negative fraction. This sequence joins TRBV6-6 and TRBJ2-3; D ambiguous. The CDR3 protein is CASRRDGAQYF. Written as DNA, the CDR3 is TGTGCCAGCAGAAGGGATGGTGCGCAGTATTTT.